One sample yielded the 31 T cell receptor beta chains listed below, sequenced in a study of Ad26.COV2.S vaccination and SARS-CoV-2 variants. Described treatment: over 15 received Ad26.COV2.S at low or high dose, single or two shots; 5 received placebo; per-sample allocation not given. Sample collection was performed on day 63 after the first vaccine or placebo injection. Generated by immunoSEQ multiplex PCR, the TCRdb table keeps only in-frame clones and is missing some. The sample lists about 460,000 clones, 89% occurring once. The sample here was peripheral blood, taken in a trial of Ad26.COV2.S vaccine versus placebo. The receptors shown here come from a person between 18 and 59 years old who received the Ad26.COV2.S COVID-19 vaccine or a placebo.

The chain has TRBV4-3 and TRBJ2-1, with D unclear. Trimming removed 0 bases from V and 3 bases from J, with 9 bases in between. The CDR3 covers 15 residues. Germline CDR1 LGHNA, CDR2 YSLEER. The CDR3: CASSQDGTRYNEQFF. The CDR3 bases are TGCGCCAGCAGCCAAGATGGCACCCGCTACAATGAGCAGTTCTTC.

This chain uses TRBV2 with TRBJ1-2; TRBD1 might be the D (6 bases). Germline V gene sequence: CDR1 SNHLY, CDR2 FYNNEI. The CDR3 totals 21 residues. V was shortened by 4 bases and J by 5 bases, with 35 bases between the two germline ends. The CDR3 sequence: CASSGHVTGASPTRSVYGYTF. The DNA for the CDR3 is TGTGCCAGCAGTGGACACGTGACAGGCGCATCCCCAACCCGATCCGTTTATGGCTACACCTTC.

The CDR3 region has the DNA TGCGCCAGCAGCCAAGATATAGCGGGAGGGAGGGCCAATGAGCAGTTCTTC. This gives the protein CASSQDIAGGRANEQFF. The chain uses TRBV4-1 and TRBJ2-1; 11 bases agree with TRBD2. Germline trimming cut 0 bases from V and 6 bases from J; bases unmatched to any gene: 7. The germline CDR1 and CDR2 sequences are MGHRA and YSYEKL. The CDR3 runs to 17 residues.

The chain has TRBV19 and TRBJ2-5; D could derive from TRBD1 or TRBD2 (6 bases each). V gave up 4 bases and J gave up 5 bases, with 17 bases separating them. The CDR3 has 15 residues. Looked up from germline, CDR1 is LNHDA and CDR2 is SQIVND (reference sequence). In DNA form, the CDR3 reads TGTGCCAGTAGTAGACTGGAGGGGGGCTGGGAGACCCAGTACTTC. Translating it yields CASSRLEGGWETQYF.

This clone was seen just once. The chain has TRBV7-9 and TRBJ2-1; D not resolved. The CDR3 length is 11 residues. Germline V gives CDR1 SEHNR, CDR2 FQNEAQ (reference sequence). The V and J ends lost 4 bases and 7 bases respectively, with 5 bases between them. The CDR3 DNA reads TGTGCCAGCAGCTCATTAAATGAGCAGTTCTTC. Its translation is CASSSLNEQFF.

V usage is TRBV9 and J usage is TRBJ2-1, with unresolved D. CDR1 SGDLS and CDR2 YYNGEE come from the germline V gene. The V end lost 7 bases, the J end lost 0 bases, and 14 bases lay between the germline ends. CDR3 size: 15 residues. The CDR3 DNA follows: TGTGCCAGCGGAGCCCGCGCTAGCTCCTACAATGAGCAGTTCTTC. It yields the protein CASGARASSYNEQFF.

A few counts support this clone. The chain joins TRBV28 to TRBJ1-5; TRBD1 agrees at 7 bases. After removal of 10 bases from V and 6 bases from J, the junction contained 9 bases not matched to a gene. This CDR3 spans 13 amino acids. Looked up from germline, CDR1 is MDHEN and CDR2 is SYDVKM. This CDR3 reads CATERGGSQPQHF. In DNA, the CDR3 is TGTGCCACCGAGAGAGGGGGCAGTCAGCCCCAGCATTTT.

This clone was seen only once. The chain couples TRBV7-8 to TRBJ1-1; D perhaps matches TRBD1 (6 bases). The V end was cut by 0 bases, the J end by 1 base, with 12 bases between. There are 16 residues in the CDR3. CDR1 is SGHVS, CDR2 FQNEAQ, per germline. The CDR3 nucleotides read TGTGCCAGCAGCTTAGCGTTGGGGGCCGCGAACACTGAAGCTTTCTTT. Amino acid sequence: CASSLALGAANTEAFF.

V gene TRBV4-1 combines with J gene TRBJ1-1, with D tentatively TRBD1 (6 bases). There are 18 residues in the CDR3. Germline V gene lookup returns CDR1 MGHRA and CDR2 YSYEKL. V lost 0 bases and J lost 1, with 18 bases in between. In DNA, the CDR3 is TGCGCCAGCAGCCAAGATTCGATCCGGGGGGGGCAGAACACTGAAGCTTTCTTT. This translates into CASSQDSIRGGQNTEAFF.

The chain couples TRBV5-1 to TRBJ1-2; D unresolved. Germline V lookup: CDR1 SGHRS, CDR2 YFSETQ. The V gene lost 0 bases and the J gene lost 4 bases, with 13 bases spanning the gap. This CDR3 is built from 15 residues. This chain's CDR3 is CASSLEGLLGYGYTF. For the CDR3, the DNA is TGCGCCAGCAGCTTGGAGGGATTGCTGGGCTATGGCTACACCTTC.

This chain links TRBV19 with TRBJ2-1; TRBD2 aligns across 11 bases. The CDR3 sequence is 12 residues long. The germline V gene has CDR1 LNHDA and CDR2 SQIVND (reference sequence). The V gene end was trimmed by 8 bases and the J gene end by 10 bases; junction bases not matched to a gene: 4. This CDR3 reads CASRASGREQFF. The CDR3 DNA sequence: TGTGCCAGTCGGGCTAGCGGGAGGGAGCAGTTCTTC.

This chain connects TRBV7-6 to TRBJ1-2; 7 positions match TRBD1. V dropped 5 bases and J dropped 4; count of bases not matched to a gene: 7. The germline V gene has CDR1 SGHVS and CDR2 FNYEAQ. This CDR3 has 14 residues. DNA of the CDR3: TGTGCCAGCAGCCCAAGGGGGCACAGCTATGGCTACACCTTC. It codes for CASSPRGHSYGYTF.

The rearrangement uses TRBV29-1 and TRBJ2-7; TRBD1 agrees at 9 bases. The CDR3 is made up of 12 amino acids. The junction had 3 bases not matched to a gene; V was cut back by 6 bases and J by 3 bases. Germline V gene data show CDR1 as SQVTM and CDR2 as ANQGSEA. The CDR3 is CSVLGQGYEQYF. In DNA form, the CDR3 reads TGCAGCGTCCTGGGACAGGGCTACGAGCAGTACTTC.

The rearrangement joins TRBV9 to TRBJ2-7; the match to TRBD2 covers 9 bases. With V trimmed by 4 bases and J by 6 bases, 14 bases remained unmatched. The germline V gene encodes CDR1 SGDLS and CDR2 YYNGEE. The CDR3 totals 16 residues. The CDR3 nucleotides are TGTGCCAGCAGCCCTCAGGTTAGCGGGAGTGGGTCCGAGCAGTACTTC. Translating gives CASSPQVSGSGSEQYF.

The chain recombines TRBV5-3 with TRBJ1-2; D not resolved. TRBV5-3 qualifies as an ORF whose function is uncertain. There are 12 residues in the CDR3. Deletions cut 2 bases from V and 9 bases from J, with 11 bases between. The CDR3 coding sequence is TGTGCCAGAAGCTTCGTCCTCGGATGCTACACCTTC. This codes for CARSFVLGCYTF.

The V gene is TRBV23-1, the J gene TRBJ1-4; TRBD1 aligns across 7 bases. TRBV23-1 is designated an ORF whose function remains uncertain. The J segment lost 6 bases and the V segment lost 3 bases, leaving 10 bases of the junction unmatched. The CDR3 loop spans 16 amino acids. CDR3 in DNA: TGCGCCAGCAGTCACCAGCCGACAGGGCGGTATGAAAAACTGTTTTTT. As protein: CASSHQPTGRYEKLFF.

The chain has TRBV28 and TRBJ2-7; TRBD1 agrees at 7 bases. From germline, CDR1 is MDHEN and CDR2 SYDVKM. This CDR3 has 14 residues. Trimming removed 7 bases from V and 2 bases from J; junction bases left unmatched: 8. Here the CDR3 reads CASIDRVRPYEQYF. The CDR3 DNA sequence: TGTGCCAGCATTGACAGGGTCCGACCCTACGAGCAGTACTTC.

This clone was seen a few times. This sequence joins TRBV24-1 and TRBJ2-5; TRBD1 matches at 7 bases. Losses at the gene ends were 6 bases for V and 2 bases for J; bases not matched to a gene: 2. CDR1 KGHDR and CDR2 SFDVKD come from the germline V gene. This CDR3 contains 13 residues. CDR3 amino acids: CATSSGGQETQYF. CDR3 DNA sequence: TGTGCCACCAGTTCAGGGGGTCAAGAGACCCAGTACTTC.

The CDR3 DNA reads as TGTGCCAGCAGGTCGGGACAGGGGATACCGTACGAGCAGTACTTC. This encodes CASRSGQGIPYEQYF. The chain combines TRBV28 with TRBJ2-7; TRBD1 matches at 10 bases. Germline assignment: CDR1 MDHEN and CDR2 SYDVKM. CDR3 length equals 15 residues. V shed 6 bases, J shed 4 bases, and the junction held 9 bases outside the gene matches.

The chain couples TRBV29-1 to TRBJ2-1, with 10 bases identical to TRBD2. With 8 bases clipped from V and 10 bases from J, the junction kept 11 bases outside the gene matches. The CDR3 length is 13 residues. Germline values: CDR1 SQVTM, CDR2 ANQGSEA. Here the CDR3 reads CSFCPSGSGEQFF. Here the CDR3 DNA reads TGCAGCTTTTGCCCTAGCGGGAGTGGGGAGCAGTTCTTC.

The J gene is TRBJ2-5, the V gene TRBV6-2 or TRBV6-3; D is possibly TRBD2 (7 bases). Germline V CDR1 and CDR2: MNHEY, SVGEGT. The CDR3 covers 15 residues. V lost 1 base to trimming and J lost 5 bases, with 14 bases between them. The CDR3 coding sequence is TGTGCCAGCAGTTACTGGCGGGGGCCTCAGGAGACCCAGTACTTC. This sequence encodes CASSYWRGPQETQYF.

The chain recombines TRBV4-1 with TRBJ2-2; 8 bases map to TRBD2. This CDR3 has 17 residues. V trimming: 0 bases; J trimming: 4 bases; junction bases outside the gene matches: 7. Per the germline V gene, CDR1 is MGHRA and CDR2 is YSYEKL. The CDR3 sequence: CASSQEAGGIGTGELFF. DNA of the CDR3: TGCGCCAGCAGCCAAGAGGCGGGGGGCATTGGCACCGGGGAGCTGTTTTTT.

This chain joins TRBV5-1 and TRBJ2-3, with 12 bases matching TRBD2. Germline V gene sequence: CDR1 SGHRS, CDR2 YFSETQ. The CDR3 extends over 15 amino acids. Unmatched junction bases numbered 6, after V lost 8 bases and J lost 2 bases. The chain's CDR3 is CASTGLAGHTDTQYF. CDR3 in DNA: TGCGCCAGTACAGGACTAGCGGGGCACACAGATACGCAGTATTTT.

To note about this clone: This CDR3 is also generated by other DNA sequences in the sample. This rearrangement joins TRBV5-1 to TRBJ2-7, with 10 bases aligning to TRBD1. The CDR3 extends over 13 amino acids. V dropped 5 bases and J dropped 4; count of bases not matched to a gene: 3. Germline values: CDR1 SGHRS, CDR2 YFSETQ. CDR3 amino acids: CASRPGQGYEQYF. CDR3 DNA: TGCGCCAGCAGACCGGGACAGGGGTACGAGCAGTACTTC.

The chain employs TRBV2 and TRBJ2-3, with no clear D. The V gene lost 4 bases and the J gene lost 6 bases, with 2 bases spanning the gap. The CDR3 contains 10 residues. Germline CDR1 is SNHLY and CDR2 is FYNNEI. Written as DNA, the CDR3 is TGTGCCAGCAGTGGGGATACGCAGTATTTT. It is translated as CASSGDTQYF.

The CDR3 sequence: CASSLAGTGINTEAFF. CDR3 DNA: TGTGCCAGCAGCTTGGCCGGGACAGGGATAAACACTGAAGCTTTCTTT. The chain is built from TRBV5-4 and TRBJ1-1, with 9 positions matching TRBD1. The CDR3 has 16 residues. Germline trimming cut 0 bases from V and 2 bases from J; bases unmatched to any gene: 5. Germline CDR1 SGHNT, CDR2 YYREEE (reference sequence).

The genes are TRBV11-2 and TRBJ2-1, with D uncertain. The germline V and J ends were trimmed by 2 bases and 5 bases, with 4 bases remaining between them. The germline CDR1 and CDR2 sequences are SGHAT and FQNNGV. There are 12 residues in the CDR3. The CDR3 nucleotides read TGTGCCAGCAGCTTATACGACAATGAGCAGTTCTTC. Its translation is CASSLYDNEQFF.

This sequence joins TRBV15 and TRBJ2-6; 10 bases map to TRBD1. This CDR3 spans 17 amino acids. V gave up 4 bases and J gave up 2 bases; unmatched junction bases: 5. CDR1 and CDR2 from the germline V gene are LNHNV and YYDKDF (reference sequence). The CDR3 coding sequence is TGTGCCACCAGCACGGGGACAGGGGAGCCTGGGGCCAACGTCCTGACTTTC. Its protein is CATSTGTGEPGANVLTF.

This clone was seen a single time. The chain couples TRBV4-1 to TRBJ1-2, with D possibly TRBD1 on 6 matching bases. The CDR3 is made up of 17 amino acids. Per germline, CDR1 MGHRA and CDR2 YSYEKL. Deletions cut 4 bases from V and 0 bases from J, with 18 bases between. Written as DNA, the CDR3 is TGCGCCAGCAGCCTCACCCACGACAGGCCTTCTAACTATGGCTACACCTTC. This encodes CASSLTHDRPSNYGYTF.

The chain uses TRBV4-2 and TRBJ2-1; 8 bases align to TRBD2. CDR1 LGHNA and CDR2 YNFKEQ come from the germline V gene. V gave up 4 bases and J gave up 9 bases; unmatched junction bases: 11. The CDR3 loop spans 15 amino acids. The CDR3 coding sequence is TGTGCCAGCAGCCCAACGGGAGGGCCCCTGGTTGAGCAGTTCTTC. It codes for CASSPTGGPLVEQFF.

This sequence joins TRBV29-1 and TRBJ2-7; 9 positions agree with TRBD1. The CDR3 is made up of 13 amino acids. J was trimmed by 4 bases and V by 6 bases; bases with no gene match: 7. Looked up from germline, CDR1 is SQVTM and CDR2 is ANQGSEA. DNA of the CDR3: TGCAGCGTCCCGGGACAGGGACCTTACGAGCAGTACTTC. Protein sequence: CSVPGQGPYEQYF.